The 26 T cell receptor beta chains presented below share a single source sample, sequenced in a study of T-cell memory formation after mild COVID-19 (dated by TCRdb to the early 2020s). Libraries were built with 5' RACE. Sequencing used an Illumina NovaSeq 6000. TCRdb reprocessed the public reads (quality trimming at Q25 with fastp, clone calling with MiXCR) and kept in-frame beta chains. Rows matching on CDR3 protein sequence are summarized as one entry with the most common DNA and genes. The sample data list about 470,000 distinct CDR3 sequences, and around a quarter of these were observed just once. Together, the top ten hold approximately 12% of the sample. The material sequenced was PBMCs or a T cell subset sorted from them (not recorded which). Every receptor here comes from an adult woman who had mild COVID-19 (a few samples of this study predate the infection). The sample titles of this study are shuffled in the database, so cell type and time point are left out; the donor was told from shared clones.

In DNA, the CDR3 is TGTGCCACCGCAGGTGAAACCCACTACGAGCAGTACTTC. Translation gives CATAGETHYEQYF. This chain uses TRBV15 with TRBJ2-7; D gene unclear. The CDR3 runs 13 residues. Germline V gene data show CDR1 as LNHNV and CDR2 as YYDKDF (reference sequence). Trimming took off 8 bases at V and 3 bases at J, with 14 bases between the two ends.

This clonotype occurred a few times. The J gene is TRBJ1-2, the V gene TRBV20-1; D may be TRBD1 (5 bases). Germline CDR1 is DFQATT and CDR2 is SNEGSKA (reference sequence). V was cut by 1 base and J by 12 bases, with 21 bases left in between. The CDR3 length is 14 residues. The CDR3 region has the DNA TGCAGTGCTAGAGTAGCACAGGACCTCCCCGCTCACACCTTC. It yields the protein CSARVAQDLPAHTF.

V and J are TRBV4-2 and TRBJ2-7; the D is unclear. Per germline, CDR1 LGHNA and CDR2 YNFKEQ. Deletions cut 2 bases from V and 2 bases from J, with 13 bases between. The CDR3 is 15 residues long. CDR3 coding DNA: TGTGCCAGCAGCCAACGGCTTGCCTCAGCCTACGAGCAGTACTTC. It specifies CASSQRLASAYEQYF.

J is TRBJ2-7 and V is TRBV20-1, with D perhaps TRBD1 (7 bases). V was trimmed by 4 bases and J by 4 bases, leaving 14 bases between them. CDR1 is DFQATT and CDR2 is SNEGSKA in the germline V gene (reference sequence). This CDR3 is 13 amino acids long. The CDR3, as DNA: TGCAGTGCTAAATCAGGGGGGAGGTACGAGCAGTACTTC. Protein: CSAKSGGRYEQYF.

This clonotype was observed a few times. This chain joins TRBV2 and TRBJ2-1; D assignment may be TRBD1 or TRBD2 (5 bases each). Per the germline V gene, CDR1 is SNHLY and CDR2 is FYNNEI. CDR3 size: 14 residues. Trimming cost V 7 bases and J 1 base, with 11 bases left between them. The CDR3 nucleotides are TGTGCCAGCACTGGGGGTGGATCCTACAATGAGCAGTTCTTC. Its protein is CASTGGGSYNEQFF. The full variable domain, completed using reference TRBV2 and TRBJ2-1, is EPEVTQTPSHQVTQMGQEVILRCVPISNHLYFYWYRQILGQKVEFLVSFYNNEISEKSEIFDDQFSVERPDGSNFTLKIRSTKLEDSAMYFCASTGGGSYNEQFFGPGTRLTVL.

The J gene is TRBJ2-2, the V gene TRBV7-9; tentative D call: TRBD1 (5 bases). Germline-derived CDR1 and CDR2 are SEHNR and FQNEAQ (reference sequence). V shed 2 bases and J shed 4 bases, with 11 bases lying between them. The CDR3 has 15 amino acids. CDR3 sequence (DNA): TGTGCCAGCAGCTTAAGGGGAAGTTTCACCGGGGAGCTGTTTTTT. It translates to CASSLRGSFTGELFF.

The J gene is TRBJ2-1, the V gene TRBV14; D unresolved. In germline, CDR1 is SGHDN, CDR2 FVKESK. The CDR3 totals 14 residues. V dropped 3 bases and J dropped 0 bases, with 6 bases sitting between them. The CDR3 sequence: CASSQEISYNEQFF. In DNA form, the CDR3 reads TGTGCCAGCAGCCAGGAAATCTCCTACAATGAGCAGTTCTTC. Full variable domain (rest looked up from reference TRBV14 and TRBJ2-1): EAGVTQFPSHSVIEKGQTVTLRCDPISGHDNLYWYRRVMGKEIKFLLHFVKESKQDESGMPNNRFLAERTGGTYSTLKVQPAELEDSGVYFCASSQEISYNEQFFGPGTRLTVL.

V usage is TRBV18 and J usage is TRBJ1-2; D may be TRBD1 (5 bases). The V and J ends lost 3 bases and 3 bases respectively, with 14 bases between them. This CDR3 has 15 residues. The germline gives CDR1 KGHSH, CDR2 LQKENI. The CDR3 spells CASSPPQAPYYGYTF. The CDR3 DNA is TGTGCCAGCTCACCGCCACAGGCTCCTTACTATGGCTACACCTTC.

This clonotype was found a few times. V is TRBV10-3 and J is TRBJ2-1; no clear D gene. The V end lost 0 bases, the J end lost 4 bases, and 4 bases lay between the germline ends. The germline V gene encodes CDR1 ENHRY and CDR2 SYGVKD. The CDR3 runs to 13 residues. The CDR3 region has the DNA TGTGCCATCAGTGAGTCGGTATACAATGAGCAGTTCTTC. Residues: CAISESVYNEQFF.

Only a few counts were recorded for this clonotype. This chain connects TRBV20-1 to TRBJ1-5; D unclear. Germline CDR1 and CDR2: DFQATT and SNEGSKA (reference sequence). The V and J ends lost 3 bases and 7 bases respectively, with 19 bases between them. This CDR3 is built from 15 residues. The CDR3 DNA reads TGCAGTGCTAGCACGCTCGGGGTAATGGGACAGCCCCAGCATTTT. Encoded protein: CSASTLGVMGQPQHF.

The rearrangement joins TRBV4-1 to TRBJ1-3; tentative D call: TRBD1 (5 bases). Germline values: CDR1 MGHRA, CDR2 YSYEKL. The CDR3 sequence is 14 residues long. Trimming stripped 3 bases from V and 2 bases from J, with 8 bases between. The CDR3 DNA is TGCGCCAGCAGCCACCGACAGCCTGGAAACACCATATATTTT. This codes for CASSHRQPGNTIYF.

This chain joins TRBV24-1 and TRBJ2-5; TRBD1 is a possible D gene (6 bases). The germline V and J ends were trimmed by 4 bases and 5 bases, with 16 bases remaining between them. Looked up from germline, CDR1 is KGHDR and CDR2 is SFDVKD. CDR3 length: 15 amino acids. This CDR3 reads CATSDPIGGRETQYF. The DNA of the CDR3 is TGTGCCACCAGTGACCCGATTGGGGGCAGGGAGACCCAGTACTTC.

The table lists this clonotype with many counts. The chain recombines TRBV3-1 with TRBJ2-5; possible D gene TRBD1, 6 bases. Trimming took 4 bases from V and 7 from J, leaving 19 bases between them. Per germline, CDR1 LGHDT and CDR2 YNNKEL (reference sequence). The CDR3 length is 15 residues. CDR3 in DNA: TGTGCCAGCAGCCGCGCCAATCAGGGGATCAGGACCCAGTACTTC. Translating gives CASSRANQGIRTQYF.

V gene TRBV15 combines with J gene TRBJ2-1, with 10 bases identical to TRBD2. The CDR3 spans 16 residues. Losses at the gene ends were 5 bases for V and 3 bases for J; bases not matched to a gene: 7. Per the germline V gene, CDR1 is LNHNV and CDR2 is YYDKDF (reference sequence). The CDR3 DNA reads TGTGCCACCAGCCATAAGCGGGGGGGCCTCTACAATGAGCAGTTCTTC. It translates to CATSHKRGGLYNEQFF.

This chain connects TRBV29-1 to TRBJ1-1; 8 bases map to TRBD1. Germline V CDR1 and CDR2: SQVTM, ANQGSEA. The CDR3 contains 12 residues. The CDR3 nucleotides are TGCAGGGCAGGGGGCGCGAACACTGAAGCTTTCTTT. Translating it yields CRAGGANTEAFF.

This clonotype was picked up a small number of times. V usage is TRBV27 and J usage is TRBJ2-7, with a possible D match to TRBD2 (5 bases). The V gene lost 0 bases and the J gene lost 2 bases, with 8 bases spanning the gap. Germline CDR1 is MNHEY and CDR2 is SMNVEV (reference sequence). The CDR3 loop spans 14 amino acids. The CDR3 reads CASSLSASPYEQYF. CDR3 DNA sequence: TGTGCCAGCAGTTTATCGGCTAGCCCCTACGAGCAGTACTTC.

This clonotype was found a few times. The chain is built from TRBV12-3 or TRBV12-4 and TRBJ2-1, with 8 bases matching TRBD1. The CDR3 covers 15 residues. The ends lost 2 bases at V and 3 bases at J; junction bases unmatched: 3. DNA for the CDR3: TGTGCCAGCAGTTTAAGGACAGGGTTCTACAATGAGCAGTTCTTC. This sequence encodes CASSLRTGFYNEQFF.

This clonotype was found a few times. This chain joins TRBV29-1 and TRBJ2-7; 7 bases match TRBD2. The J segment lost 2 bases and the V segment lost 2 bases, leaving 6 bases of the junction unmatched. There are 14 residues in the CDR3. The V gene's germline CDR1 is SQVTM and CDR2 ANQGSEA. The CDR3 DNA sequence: TGCAGCGTTGAATGGCGGGAGAGTCCCTACGAGCAGTACTTC. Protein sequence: CSVEWRESPYEQYF.

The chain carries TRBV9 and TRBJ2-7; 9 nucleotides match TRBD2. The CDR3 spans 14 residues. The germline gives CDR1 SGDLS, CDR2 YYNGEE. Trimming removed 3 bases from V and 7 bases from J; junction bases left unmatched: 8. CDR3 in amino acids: CASSGGLAWGEQYF. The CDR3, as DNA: TGTGCCAGCAGCGGGGGACTAGCCTGGGGAGAGCAGTACTTC.

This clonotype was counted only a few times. The CDR3 nucleotides read TGTGCCAGCAGCTACCGGGACAGGGTCCCGAACGAGCAGTACTTC. This sequence encodes CASSYRDRVPNEQYF. The V gene is TRBV7-9, the J gene TRBJ2-7, with 9 positions matching TRBD1. Per the germline V gene, CDR1 is SEHNR and CDR2 is FQNEAQ (reference sequence). Trimming took 4 bases from V and 5 from J; bases not matched to a gene: 9. This CDR3 region has 15 residues.

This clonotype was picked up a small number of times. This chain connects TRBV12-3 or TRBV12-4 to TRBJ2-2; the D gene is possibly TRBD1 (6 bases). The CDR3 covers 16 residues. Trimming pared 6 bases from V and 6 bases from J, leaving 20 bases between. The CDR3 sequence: CASRPPSQGFSGELFF. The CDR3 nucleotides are TGTGCCAGCAGGCCCCCCTCACAGGGCTTCTCCGGGGAGCTGTTTTTT.

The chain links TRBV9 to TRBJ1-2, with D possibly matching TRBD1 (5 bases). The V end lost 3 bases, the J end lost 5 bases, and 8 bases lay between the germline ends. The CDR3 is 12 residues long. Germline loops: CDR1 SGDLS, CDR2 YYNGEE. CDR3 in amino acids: CASSGSGYGYTF. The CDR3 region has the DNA TGTGCCAGCAGCGGCTCAGGGTATGGCTACACCTTC.

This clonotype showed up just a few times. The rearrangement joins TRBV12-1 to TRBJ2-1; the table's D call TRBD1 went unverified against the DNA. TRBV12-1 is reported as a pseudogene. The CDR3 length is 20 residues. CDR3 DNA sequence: TGTGCCAGCAGACCGGCTGGGGGGCAGGGTTTTAGGTGCTCCTACAATGAGCAGTTCTTC. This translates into CASRPAGGQGFRCSYNEQFF.

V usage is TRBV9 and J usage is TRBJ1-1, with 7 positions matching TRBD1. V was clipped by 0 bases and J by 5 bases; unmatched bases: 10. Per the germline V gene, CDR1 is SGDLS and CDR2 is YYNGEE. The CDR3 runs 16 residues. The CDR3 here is CASSVEPRGLGTEAFF. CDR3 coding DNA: TGTGCCAGCAGCGTAGAGCCTAGGGGGCTAGGAACTGAAGCTTTCTTT.

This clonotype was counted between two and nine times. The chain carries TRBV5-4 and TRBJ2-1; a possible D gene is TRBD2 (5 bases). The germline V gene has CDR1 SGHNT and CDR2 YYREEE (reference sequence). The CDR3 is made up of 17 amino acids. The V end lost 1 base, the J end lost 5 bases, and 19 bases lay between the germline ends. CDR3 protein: CASSLPFGGGNHNEQFF. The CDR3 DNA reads TGTGCCAGCAGCTTGCCCTTCGGCGGAGGCAATCACAATGAGCAGTTCTTC. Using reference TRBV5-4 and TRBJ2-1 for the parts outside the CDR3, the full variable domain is ETGVTQSPTHLIKTRGQQVTLRCSSQSGHNTVSWYQQALGQGPQFIFQYYREEENGRGNFPPRFSGLQFPNYSSELNVNALELDDSALYLCASSLPFGGGNHNEQFFGPGTRLTVL.

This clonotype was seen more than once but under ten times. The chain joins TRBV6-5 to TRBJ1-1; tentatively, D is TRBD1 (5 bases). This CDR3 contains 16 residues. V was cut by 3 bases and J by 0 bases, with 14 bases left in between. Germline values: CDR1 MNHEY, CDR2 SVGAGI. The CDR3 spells CASSYEPGRMNTEAFF. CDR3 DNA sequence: TGTGCCAGCAGTTATGAGCCGGGACGAATGAACACTGAAGCTTTCTTT.